This T cell receptor beta chain was profiled in a study of T cells in Graves' hyperthyroidism and ophthalmopathy. The CDR3 totals 16 residues. Germline lookup yields CDR1 SQVTM and CDR2 ANQGSEA. J lost 0 bases, V lost 6 bases, and 5 bases had no gene match. Amplification yielded TCR beta CDR3 regions, with RNA transcripts as the source. TCR CDR3 underwent first-round RT-PCR with the HTBI primer set. Via MiXCR, TCRdb re-called the multiplex PCR reads, giving one row per CDR3 protein. The sample records more than 650,000 distinct CDR3 sequences, 13% to 15% being singletons. In its sample, this clonotype was seen many times. Its target is not known. Study results and limitations: Most thyroid clonotypes expanded above 0.001 appeared in blood too.

The receptor comes from a woman in her late teens or twenties with Graves' hyperthyroidism. The chain carries TRBV29-1 and TRBJ2-1; 13 bases agree with TRBD2. Material: blood. CDR3 region: CSVEGLAGSSYNEQFF. The CDR3, as DNA: TGCAGCGTGGAGGGACTAGCGGGAAGCTCCTACAATGAGCAGTTCTTC.